What follows are 8 T cell receptor beta chains derived from one specimen sequenced in a study of CD4 T cell repertoires in COVID-19 (dated by TCRdb to the early 2020s). Receptor amplification or capture employed the immunoSEQ multiplex PCR assay. The immuneACCESS repertoire file appears here via TCRdb, limited to in-frame rearrangements. These files lack a portion of the clones; in checked studies, under half of the deficit traces to unresolved V genes, and the cause of the others is not known. The sample has about 75,000 clones on record, 83% of them singletons. The biggest ten clones account for around 0.6% of the sample. The sample's time point, from its label and the paper: sample from a COVID-19-recovered individual after infection. This material consisted of CD4+ T cells from peripheral blood, taken after recovery from COVID-19. These receptors were taken from a human donor who had COVID-19.

The rearrangement joins TRBV6-1 to TRBJ1-2; D gene uncertain. This CDR3 region has 15 residues. The V end lost 2 bases, the J end lost 0 bases, and 10 bases lay between the germline ends. Germline-derived CDR1 and CDR2 are MNHNS and SASEGT. For the CDR3, the DNA is TGTGCCAGCAGTGAAATCCCGTCGACTAACTATGGCTACACCTTC. Its translation: CASSEIPSTNYGYTF.

This clone was counted a single time. V usage is TRBV19 and J usage is TRBJ2-1, with D hard to call. CDR3 length: 14 amino acids. Germline loops: CDR1 LNHDA, CDR2 SQIVND (reference sequence). The germline V and J ends were trimmed by 9 bases and 1 base, with 13 bases remaining between them. CDR3 coding DNA: TGTGCCAGCACCGGTCGGGTTTCCTACAATGAGCAGTTCTTC. Translated, it gives CASTGRVSYNEQFF.

CDR3 in amino acids: CASSQEELAEQFF. CDR3 nucleotide sequence: TGCGCCAGCAGCCAAGAGGAACTAGCGGAGCAGTTCTTC. The V gene is TRBV4-1, the J gene TRBJ2-1; TRBD2 aligns across 7 bases. With V trimmed by 0 bases and J by 10 bases, 3 bases remained unmatched. The CDR3 has 13 residues. CDR1 MGHRA and CDR2 YSYEKL come from the germline V gene.

CDR3 DNA: TGTGCCAGTAGGGGGACCACCAACACCGGGGAGCTGTTTTTT. Residues: CASRGTTNTGELFF. The chain is built from TRBV19 and TRBJ2-2, with D perhaps given as TRBD1 or TRBD2 (5 bases each). The CDR3 extends over 14 amino acids. CDR1 is LNHDA and CDR2 is SQIVND in the germline V gene (reference sequence). V was cut by 6 bases and J by 2 bases, with 10 bases left in between.

Only one count was recorded for this clone. V gene TRBV6-5 combines with J gene TRBJ2-2, with 10 bases lining up with TRBD2. With V trimmed by 8 bases and J by 4 bases, 1 base remained unmatched. The germline V gene encodes CDR1 MNHEY and CDR2 SVGAGI. The CDR3 loop spans 13 amino acids. In DNA form, the CDR3 reads TGTGCCAGCCGACTAGCGGGCACCGGGGAGCTGTTTTTT. Translating it yields CASRLAGTGELFF.

This clone has a handful of counts. The V and J genes are TRBV7-2 and TRBJ1-6; D gene ambiguous. The CDR3 is 14 residues long. Between the trimmed V and J ends, which lost 5 bases and 7 bases, there was a span of 12 bases. Looked up from germline, CDR1 is SGHTA and CDR2 is FQGNSA. CDR3 in DNA: TGTGCCAGCAGCGGAGGTTACATCAATTCACCCCTCCACTTT. Its protein product is CASSGGYINSPLHF. Full variable domain (missing parts from reference TRBV7-2 and TRBJ1-6): GAGVSQSPSNKVTEKGKDVELRCDPISGHTALYWYRQSLGQGLEFLIYFQGNSAPDKSGLPSDRFSAERTGGSVSTLTIQRTQQEDSAVYLCASSGGYINSPLHFGNGTRLTVT.

This clone showed up just once. This chain connects TRBV29-1 to TRBJ2-2; no clear D gene. The germline V and J ends were trimmed by 1 base and 2 bases, with 5 bases remaining between them. Looked up from germline, CDR1 is SQVTM and CDR2 is ANQGSEA. The CDR3 is 13 residues long. CDR3 loop: CSVEGLNTGELFF. In nucleotides, the CDR3 is TGCAGCGTTGAAGGGCTTAACACCGGGGAGCTGTTTTTT.

The V call is TRBV6-2 or TRBV6-3, the J call TRBJ2-3, with 10 bases lining up with TRBD2. CDR1 is MNHEY, CDR2 SVGEGT, per germline. V was clipped by 6 bases and J by 3 bases; unmatched bases: 18. CDR3 length: 19 residues. The chain's CDR3 is CASSSTGLEWTSGTDTQYF. CDR3 coding DNA: TGTGCCAGCAGCTCGACAGGTCTCGAATGGACTAGCGGAACAGATACGCAGTATTTT.